These T cell receptor beta chains were read from a single sample in a study of beta chain features in type 1 diabetes. TCRdb's table, derived via immunoSEQ multiplex PCR, lists solely in-frame clones and lacks some. The data contain about 700,000 clones, about an eighth of them singletons. The sequenced material came from naive CD4+ T cells from blood. These receptors all stem from a man younger than 35 with type 1 diabetes. Each CDR3 is given without its conserved first and last residue. Fields, in order: clone size, V gene, J gene, CDR3 protein. Where a row states a size, it is once, few, many or the class of an expanded clone; other rows omit it.

clone size: few; V gene: TRBV15; J gene: TRBJ2-5; CDR3 protein: ATSQGQAGETQY
clone size: NA; V gene: TRBV9; J gene: TRBJ1-6; CDR3 protein: ASSLAAPGSNSPLH
clone size: NA; V gene: TRBV10-3; J gene: TRBJ2-7; CDR3 protein: AISDYMDYEQY
clone size: NA; V gene: TRBV28; J gene: TRBJ1-2; CDR3 protein: ASSLGTALNYGYT
clone size: NA; V gene: TRBV14; J gene: TRBJ1-2; CDR3 protein: ASSQRQAFYGYT
clone size: NA; V gene: TRBV15; J gene: TRBJ2-7; CDR3 protein: ATSGARGRGLYEQY
clone size: few; V gene: TRBV2; J gene: TRBJ2-7; CDR3 protein: ASTRDSYEQY
clone size: NA; V gene: TRBV5-8; J gene: TRBJ2-3; CDR3 protein: AMRGRGTDTQY
clone size: NA; V gene: TRBV5-4; J gene: TRBJ2-2; CDR3 protein: ASLAPNTGELF
clone size: NA; V gene: TRBV30; J gene: TRBJ1-1; CDR3 protein: AWATEMNTEAF
clone size: few; V gene: TRBV28; J gene: TRBJ2-1; CDR3 protein: ASSLIHEQF
clone size: few; V gene: TRBV6-1; J gene: TRBJ1-2; CDR3 protein: ASSQADHYGYT
clone size: NA; V gene: TRBV4-1; J gene: TRBJ2-3; CDR3 protein: ASSQESGAGTDTQY
clone size: NA; V gene: TRBV30; J gene: TRBJ2-7; CDR3 protein: AWSTGTGIYEQY
clone size: NA; V gene: TRBV2; J gene: TRBJ2-7; CDR3 protein: ASSSPYEQY
clone size: NA; V gene: TRBV11-3; J gene: TRBJ1-2; CDR3 protein: ASSFLTSANYGYT
clone size: NA; V gene: TRBV9; J gene: TRBJ1-6; CDR3 protein: ASSVAGGYNSPLH
clone size: NA; V gene: TRBV29-1; J gene: TRBJ1-2; CDR3 protein: SVSTGIYGYT
clone size: NA; V gene: TRBV7-9; J gene: TRBJ1-1; CDR3 protein: ASSLGRGTDQKAF
clone size: NA; V gene: TRBV6-1; J gene: TRBJ2-7; CDR3 protein: ASSRIYEQY
clone size: NA; V gene: TRBV6-1; J gene: TRBJ2-3; CDR3 protein: ASSEGTGGFADTQY
clone size: few; V gene: TRBV11-2; J gene: TRBJ2-1; CDR3 protein: ASSLGLAGYNEQF
clone size: few; V gene: TRBV7-7; J gene: TRBJ2-5; CDR3 protein: ASSPAGGRETQY
clone size: few; V gene: TRBV25-1; J gene: TRBJ2-3; CDR3 protein: ASSVTSGRTQY
clone size: NA; V gene: TRBV4-1; J gene: TRBJ1-1; CDR3 protein: ASSQELRERTEAF
clone size: NA; V gene: TRBV5-1; J gene: TRBJ1-1; CDR3 protein: ASSFRGVTEAF
clone size: few; V gene: TRBV6-5; J gene: TRBJ2-5; CDR3 protein: ASSYSRFRQETQY
clone size: few; V gene: TRBV10-3; J gene: TRBJ2-7; CDR3 protein: AISWEGYEQY
clone size: NA; V gene: TRBV27; J gene: TRBJ2-7; CDR3 protein: ASCTTGYPGKVEQY
clone size: few; V gene: TRBV6-6; J gene: TRBJ2-5; CDR3 protein: ASERTRQETQY
clone size: NA; V gene: TRBV27; J gene: TRBJ2-3; CDR3 protein: ASSPIAVSTDTQY
clone size: NA; V gene: TRBV21-1; J gene: TRBJ1-6; CDR3 protein: ASSKAVIRDSPLH